These 23 T cell receptor beta chains were all obtained from the same sample, sequenced in a study of OX40 agonist ivuxolimab in advanced cancers. The method was immunoSEQ multiplex PCR; TCRdb's version includes in-frame clones alone and lacks a portion of them. The table records 55,000 to 70,000 clones, roughly 85% of them present only once. The material sequenced was CD4+ or CD8+ T cells sorted from blood, taken in a trial of the OX40 agonist ivuxolimab. The receptors originated from an adult with an advanced solid tumor such as melanoma, head and neck, liver or kidney cancer.

This chain links TRBV30 with TRBJ1-5; D gene ambiguous. V lost 0 bases and J lost 0, with 9 bases in between. The germline gives CDR1 GTSNPN, CDR2 SVGIG (reference sequence). This CDR3 contains 15 residues. The CDR3 DNA reads as TGTGCCTGGAGTGTACCAGTGAATAGCAATCAGCCCCAGCATTTT. Its translation: CAWSVPVNSNQPQHF.

Note on this clone: One end of the junction is discordant with germline, which a read error may explain. Distinct nucleotide sequences in the sample also encode this CDR3. The chain joins TRBV5-6 to TRBJ1-3; D unresolved. The germline gives CDR1 SGHDT, CDR2 YYEEEE. The CDR3 extends over 16 amino acids. The CDR3 coding sequence is TGTGCCAGCAGCTTGGTTTCCGCCAGCTCTGGGAACACCATATATTTT. It specifies CASSLVSASSGNTIYF.

In its sample, this clone was seen once. The V and J genes are TRBV28 and TRBJ2-7; 13 positions match TRBD2. J lost 4 bases, V lost 4 bases, and 7 bases had no gene match. Germline V gene data show CDR1 as MDHEN and CDR2 as SYDVKM. The CDR3 extends over 16 amino acids. DNA of the CDR3: TGTGCCAGCAGTTCCGCTGGACTAGCGGGAGCATACGAGCAGTACTTC. Protein: CASSSAGLAGAYEQYF.

The genes are TRBV19 and TRBJ1-5, with a tentative D call TRBD1 (5 bases). V was clipped by 0 bases and J by 2 bases, with 11 bases between them. CDR3 length: 16 amino acids. Per the germline V gene, CDR1 is LNHDA and CDR2 is SQIVND (reference sequence). CDR3 in amino acids: CASSIDFGTGNQPQHF. The CDR3 DNA reads TGTGCCAGTAGTATAGATTTTGGGACCGGCAATCAGCCCCAGCATTTT.

The CDR3 sequence: CATSRDQPGLDEQYF. CDR3 coding DNA: TGTGCCACCAGCAGAGATCAACCGGGGCTGGACGAGCAGTACTTC. This chain links TRBV15 with TRBJ2-5; TRBD1 or TRBD2 may be the D gene (5 bases each). The DNA end lines up better with TRBJ2-7; the J call may be wrong. The CDR3 has 15 residues. Germline CDR1 reads LNHNV; CDR2 reads YYDKDF (reference sequence).

The chain is built from TRBV5-1 and TRBJ1-4; TRBD1 aligns across 8 bases. Germline assignment: CDR1 SGHRS and CDR2 YFSETQ. V lost 6 bases, J lost 0 bases, and 7 bases stayed unmatched. The CDR3 has 16 amino acids. The CDR3 region is CASTLTGDATNEKLFF. CDR3 in DNA: TGCGCCAGCACCCTGACAGGGGATGCAACTAATGAAAAACTGTTTTTT.

The chain links TRBV6-5 to TRBJ2-2; D is tentatively TRBD1 or TRBD2 (5 bases each). The germline CDR1 and CDR2 sequences are MNHEY and SVGAGI. Trimming shortened V by 2 bases and J by 3 bases, and 7 bases separated the two germline ends. The CDR3 contains 14 residues. CDR3 nucleotides: TGTGCCAGCAGTTACGGGACCGACACCGGGGAGCTGTTTTTT. Translating it yields CASSYGTDTGELFF.

This chain links TRBV19 with TRBJ2-7; TRBD1 matches at 7 bases. The V gene's germline CDR1 is LNHDA and CDR2 SQIVND (reference sequence). The ends lost 5 bases at V and 7 bases at J; junction bases unmatched: 14. This CDR3 comprises 15 residues. DNA for the CDR3: TGTGCCAGTAGTGATCCCGGCAGGGGGTCGAGAGAGCAGTACTTC. It encodes CASSDPGRGSREQYF.

V and J are TRBV5-1 and TRBJ2-3; 11 nucleotides align to TRBD2. Germline CDR1 SGHRS, CDR2 YFSETQ. With V trimmed by 5 bases and J by 0 bases, 5 bases remained unmatched. The CDR3 extends over 16 amino acids. CDR3 sequence (DNA): TGCGCCAGCAGGGGGACTAGCGGAACTAGCACAGATACGCAGTATTTT. Encoded protein: CASRGTSGTSTDTQYF.

The V and J genes are TRBV29-1 and TRBJ2-5, with D possibly matching TRBD2 (6 bases). The CDR3 has 12 residues. V lost 4 bases, J lost 1 base, and 7 bases lay in between. The germline V gene encodes CDR1 SQVTM and CDR2 ANQGSEA. CDR3 amino acids: CSVVGGQETQYF. DNA of the CDR3: TGCAGCGTTGTGGGGGGCCAAGAGACCCAGTACTTC.

This sequence joins TRBV5-1 and TRBJ1-2; TRBD1 is a possible D gene (6 bases). Trimming left V 6 bases short and J 7 bases short, with 22 bases between. Germline CDR1 SGHRS, CDR2 YFSETQ. The CDR3 length is 15 residues. Here the CDR3 DNA reads TGCGCCAGCAACAGGGTAGGATCGCCGGAGGGTGGCTACACCTTC. Protein sequence: CASNRVGSPEGGYTF.

The chain uses TRBV10-3 and TRBJ1-2, with D possibly being TRBD1 (5 bases). The CDR3 consists of 14 residues. CDR1 ENHRY and CDR2 SYGVKD come from the germline V gene. Deletions cut 4 bases from V and 0 bases from J, with 9 bases between. As DNA, the CDR3 is TGTGCCATCAGTGTCGGGGCAGCTAACTATGGCTACACCTTC. This sequence encodes CAISVGAANYGYTF.

CDR3 protein: CASRPGWNTDTQYF. In nucleotides, the CDR3 is TGTGCCAGCAGACCCGGCTGGAACACAGATACGCAGTATTTT. The chain recombines TRBV5-6 with TRBJ2-3; D remains unclear. V was shortened by 5 bases and J by 2 bases, with 12 bases between the two germline ends. Germline values: CDR1 SGHDT, CDR2 YYEEEE. There are 14 residues in the CDR3.

This clone was counted a few times. The chain combines TRBV7-2 with TRBJ2-1; 12 nucleotides match TRBD1. Trimming at V came to 4 bases and at J to 0 bases, leaving 7 bases not matched to a gene. CDR1 and CDR2 (germline): SGHTA, FQGNSA. This CDR3 region has 18 residues. The CDR3 DNA is TGTGCCAGCAGCTCCCGGGACAGGGGGCTAATCTCCTACAATGAGCAGTTCTTC. Its protein product is CASSSRDRGLISYNEQFF.

This chain connects TRBV7-2 to TRBJ2-5, with 8 bases fitting TRBD1. J gave up 4 bases and V 3 bases, and 1 base lay outside the gene matches. The CDR3 spans 13 residues. The germline V gene encodes CDR1 SGHTA and CDR2 FQGNSA. The CDR3, as DNA: TGTGCCAGCAGCTTGGACAGGGCAGAGACCCAGTACTTC. Translated: CASSLDRAETQYF.

This rearrangement joins TRBV30 to TRBJ2-5; D possibly corresponds to TRBD1 (6 bases). The CDR3 runs to 14 residues. V lost 3 bases and J lost 4, with 15 bases in between. From germline, CDR1 is GTSNPN and CDR2 SVGIG (reference sequence). DNA for the CDR3: TGTGCCTGGAGGGCGGACAGTTTTGGAGAGACCCAGTACTTC. Its translation is CAWRADSFGETQYF.

The count of this clone is one. One end of the junction is discordant with germline, which a read error may explain. DNA for the CDR3: TGTGCTAGTAGGGGATTTGGCGGGGAGCTGTTTTTT. Protein sequence: CASRGFGGELFF. The genes are TRBV19 and TRBJ2-2; weak D call: TRBD1 (5 bases). The germline V gene encodes CDR1 LNHDA and CDR2 SQIVND (reference sequence). The CDR3 extends over 12 amino acids.

This chain links TRBV27 with TRBJ1-5; no clear D gene. The length of the CDR3 is 12 residues. CDR1 is MNHEY and CDR2 is SMNVEV in the germline V gene (reference sequence). Trimming removed 2 bases from V and 7 bases from J, with 6 bases in between. CDR3 sequence: CASSLPGQPQHF. CDR3 sequence (DNA): TGTGCCAGCAGTTTACCCGGGCAGCCCCAGCATTTT.

The V call is TRBV25-1, the J call TRBJ1-1; a weak D match, TRBD1 (5 bases). Trimming shortened V by 8 bases and J by 0 bases, and 22 bases separated the two germline ends. CDR1 MGHDK and CDR2 SYGVNS come from the germline V gene. This CDR3 is built from 17 residues. The CDR3 reads CASSRTGEGPMNTEAFF. The CDR3 DNA reads TGTGCCAGCTCACGGACGGGGGAGGGACCCATGAACACTGAAGCTTTCTTT.

The chain is built from TRBV23-1 and TRBJ1-1; 10 bases are a match to TRBD1. TRBV23-1 has ORF status, its function being uncertain. Germline trimming cut 4 bases from V and 11 bases from J; bases unmatched to any gene: 13. The CDR3 has 15 amino acids. The CDR3 region has the DNA TGCGCCAGCAGTCCAACCTGGGACAGGGGATCTCGGGCTTTCTTT. It encodes CASSPTWDRGSRAFF.

This clone is labeled medium-sized. This rearrangement joins TRBV2 to TRBJ1-1; D gene unclear. The CDR3 extends over 11 amino acids. Germline assignment: CDR1 SNHLY and CDR2 FYNNEI. Trimming removed 7 bases from V and 7 bases from J, with 10 bases in between. This CDR3 is CASMGAFEAFF. The CDR3 bases are TGTGCCAGCATGGGCGCGTTTGAAGCTTTCTTT.

The genes are TRBV29-1 and TRBJ1-5, with D tentatively TRBD1 (5 bases). The CDR3 runs 12 residues. V lost 4 bases, J lost 3 bases, and 7 bases lay in between. Per the germline V gene, CDR1 is SQVTM and CDR2 is ANQGSEA. CDR3 region: CSVAGFNQPQHF. Here the CDR3 DNA reads TGCAGCGTTGCAGGGTTCAATCAGCCCCAGCATTTT.

The chain couples TRBV5-4 to TRBJ1-1; TRBD1 agrees at 9 bases. The germline V gene encodes CDR1 SGHNT and CDR2 YYREEE (reference sequence). J lost 2 bases, V lost 3 bases, and 5 bases had no gene match. CDR3 size: 15 residues. The CDR3 loop reads CASSSGQGRNTEAFF. The CDR3 DNA is TGTGCCAGCAGCTCGGGACAGGGAAGAAACACTGAAGCTTTCTTT.